Presented here are 17 T cell receptor beta chains from one specimen sequenced in a study of blood T cells in healthy people across ages. The authors ran a second PCR of about 6 to 11 cycles using a sample-barcoded 5' primer and a J-beta primer mix. One entry per CDR3 protein results from TCRdb running MiXCR on the 5' RACE reads. The table shows approximately 700,000 distinct CDR3 sequences, with approximately 31% occurring only once. Sample: blood. The receptor source for this set is a woman older than 75 in good health.

Notes on this clonotype: This may stem from a read error, because a much larger clone lies one nucleotide away. J is TRBJ2-3 and V is TRBV12-3 or TRBV12-4, with unresolved D. The V gene lost 0 bases and the J gene lost 3 bases, with 10 bases spanning the gap. The CDR3 is made up of 15 amino acids. The CDR3 sequence is CASSLAQARTDTQYF. The DNA for the CDR3 is TGTGCCAGCAGTTTAGCCCAGGCTAGAACAGATACGCAGTATTTT.

This clonotype was detected once. The chain carries TRBV7-2 and TRBJ1-2; 9 bases map to TRBD1. J was trimmed by 3 bases and V by 4 bases; bases with no gene match: 6. CDR3 length equals 15 residues. Germline CDR1 is SGHTA and CDR2 is FQGNSA. Written as DNA, the CDR3 is TGTGCCAGCAGCTGGACAACAGGGGGCGACTATGGCTACACCTTC. This sequence encodes CASSWTTGGDYGYTF.

J is TRBJ1-1 and V is TRBV7-9; possible D gene TRBD1, 5 bases. The CDR3 runs to 14 residues. V gave up 5 bases and J gave up 8 bases, with 18 bases separating them. Per germline, CDR1 SEHNR and CDR2 FQNEAQ (reference sequence). The CDR3 loop reads CASSQLPGQGEAFF. CDR3 coding DNA: TGTGCCAGCAGCCAGCTCCCCGGGCAGGGAGAAGCTTTCTTT.

This clonotype was counted at least ten times. This chain links TRBV4-3 with TRBJ1-2, with no clear D. The length of the CDR3 is 13 residues. Germline V gives CDR1 LGHNA, CDR2 YSLEER. The V end was cut by 1 base, the J end by 5 bases, with 8 bases between. CDR3 amino acids: CASSQVGLYGYTF. Here the CDR3 DNA reads TGCGCCAGCAGCCAAGTAGGACTTTATGGCTACACCTTC.

On this clonotype: Given a much more abundant clone one base away, this may be a read error. The rearrangement uses TRBV6-2 or TRBV6-3 and TRBJ2-1; D not certain. Germline CDR1 reads MNHEY; CDR2 reads SVGEGT. The CDR3 is 17 residues long. The CDR3 DNA reads TGTGCCAGCAGCCCCCTACAAGGCATAAGCTCCTACAATGAGGAGTTCTTC. Its translation: CASSPLQGISSYNEEFF.

A note on this clonotype: This sequence may be a read error, since a much larger clone differs from it by one base. The gene calls are TRBV20-1 and TRBJ2-3, with TRBD2 matching over 8 bases. Germline CDR1 DFQATT, CDR2 SNEGSKA (reference sequence). CDR3 length: 13 residues. As DNA, the CDR3 is TGCAGTGCCCCACGGACTAGCACAGAGACGCAGTATTTT. Translating gives CSAPRTSTETQYF.

This clonotype has at least ten counts. The chain links TRBV7-2 to TRBJ2-3; the match to TRBD2 covers 8 bases. The length of the CDR3 is 15 residues. Germline lookup yields CDR1 SGHTA and CDR2 FQGNSA. The V gene end was trimmed by 5 bases and the J gene end by 2 bases; junction bases not matched to a gene: 6. DNA of the CDR3: TGTGCCAGCAGCCCGCGGGGGGCTCCCACAGATACGCAGTATTTT. Translating gives CASSPRGAPTDTQYF.

Comments on this clonotype: Just one base apart from a much larger clone, this may be a read error. The chain is built from TRBV28 and TRBJ2-3; 8 nucleotides align to TRBD1. The CDR3 is made up of 17 amino acids. After removal of 4 bases from V and 1 base from J, the junction contained 10 bases not matched to a gene. Germline CDR1 is MDHEN and CDR2 is SYDVKM. CDR3 amino acids: CASSSSARGLRTDTQYF. The CDR3 DNA follows: TGTGCCAGCAGTTCGTCAGCCAGGGGGCTCCGCACAGATACGCAGTATTTT.

In its sample, this clonotype was seen many times. V gene TRBV6-1 combines with J gene TRBJ2-4; D may correspond to TRBD1 or TRBD2 (7 bases each). Trimming cost V 5 bases and J 6 bases, with 17 bases left between them. CDR3 length: 15 amino acids. CDR1 MNHNS and CDR2 SASEGT come from the germline V gene. The CDR3 loop is CASSLMTGRGNIQYF. CDR3 coding DNA: TGTGCCAGCAGTCTAATGACAGGGAGGGGAAACATTCAGTACTTC.

The chain employs TRBV9 and TRBJ2-1; tentatively, D is TRBD1 (5 bases). This CDR3 has 14 amino acids. Trimming stripped 4 bases from V and 12 bases from J, with 20 bases between. The germline gives CDR1 SGDLS, CDR2 YYNGEE. The CDR3 protein is CASSSTNRQPGQFF. The CDR3 bases are TGTGCCAGCAGCTCCACTAATAGACAGCCCGGGCAGTTCTTC. Looking up the rest from reference TRBV9 and TRBJ2-1 gives the full variable domain: DSGVTQTPKHLITATGQRVTLRCSPRSGDLSVYWYQQSLDQGLQFLIQYYNGEERAKGNILERFSAQQFPDLHSELNLSSLELGDSALYFCASSSTNRQPGQFFGPGTRLTVL.

CDR3 region: CASSMDSSGNYGYTF. The CDR3 bases are TGTGCCAGTAGTATGGACAGCTCAGGGAACTATGGCTACACCTTC. The chain employs TRBV19 and TRBJ1-2, with a possible D match to TRBD1 (6 bases). V was cut by 3 bases and J by 2 bases, with 13 bases left in between. The CDR3 spans 15 residues. Germline CDR1 LNHDA, CDR2 SQIVND (reference sequence).

This clonotype was seen more than once but under ten times. This rearrangement joins TRBV5-1 to TRBJ2-2; D unclear. Germline CDR1 and CDR2: SGHRS and YFSETQ. The CDR3 is 15 amino acids. V dropped 0 bases and J dropped 3 bases, with 9 bases sitting between them. CDR3 coding DNA: TGCGCCAGCAGCTTGGTGAACGGTCACACCGGGGAGCTGTTTTTT. Encoded protein: CASSLVNGHTGELFF.

This clonotype has only a few counts. The rearrangement uses TRBV20-1 and TRBJ1-5, with TRBD1 as a possible D gene (5 bases). The V gene lost 2 bases and the J gene lost 0 bases, with 11 bases spanning the gap. The CDR3 totals 15 residues. Germline assignment: CDR1 DFQATT and CDR2 SNEGSKA (reference sequence). CDR3 residues: CSARPTVNSNQPQHF. DNA of the CDR3: TGCAGTGCTAGACCGACAGTAAATAGCAATCAGCCCCAGCATTTT.

This clonotype was recorded a few times. With a much larger clone just one base away, this may be a read error. The genes are TRBV7-2 and TRBJ2-7; the match to TRBD1 covers 9 bases. Germline lookup yields CDR1 SGHTA and CDR2 FQGNSA. J lost 4 bases, V lost 4 bases, and 8 bases had no gene match. The CDR3 totals 15 residues. DNA for the CDR3: TGTGCCAGCAGCTCCCAGACAGGGGGGAGTTACGAGCAGTACTTC. Protein: CASSSQTGGSYEQYF.

The chain carries TRBV5-1 and TRBJ1-1; tentative D call: TRBD1 (5 bases). Deletions cut 1 base from V and 1 base from J, with 11 bases between. The CDR3 extends over 15 amino acids. Germline V CDR1 and CDR2: SGHRS, YFSETQ. Written as DNA, the CDR3 is TGCGCCAGCAGCTTGCAGGGTTACGGGAACACTGAAGCTTTCTTT. Protein: CASSLQGYGNTEAFF.

This clonotype has at least ten counts. The chain uses TRBV18 and TRBJ1-2; D gene uncertain. The V end was cut by 3 bases, the J end by 2 bases, with 10 bases between. The CDR3 runs to 14 residues. Germline-derived CDR1 and CDR2 are KGHSH and LQKENI. CDR3 region: CASSPGERNYGYTF. The CDR3 bases are TGTGCCAGCTCACCCGGGGAACGCAACTATGGCTACACCTTC.

This clonotype was seen more than once but under ten times. The rearrangement links TRBV4-2 to TRBJ2-3, with 10 nucleotides matching TRBD2. V was pared by 1 base and J by 4 bases, with 8 bases of the junction left unmatched. Looked up from germline, CDR1 is LGHNA and CDR2 is YNFKEQ. The CDR3 covers 17 residues. DNA for the CDR3: TGTGCCAGCAGCCAAGCGATTATAGCGGGGGGTGCAGATACGCAGTATTTT. Translated, it gives CASSQAIIAGGADTQYF.